Listed below are T cell receptor beta chains from one sample, sequenced in a study of post-analysis software for immune sequencing data. TCRdb re-derived calls from the PCR reads in MiXCR, one entry per CDR3 protein. The repertoire holds 700,000 to 800,000 distinct CDR3 sequences, 30% seen once, with approximately 0.6% in the top ten. Sequences were obtained from blood. The origin of the receptors is a girl aged 5-17 years with multiple sclerosis. CDR3s include the opening cysteine and the closing phenylalanine or tryptophan. The D gene is left open where the match is weak. The size entry is marked missing in some rows and otherwise reads once, few, many or a size class.

TRBJ2-5	few	TRBV7-2	TRBD1	CASSPDRGVRETQYF	TGTGCCAGCAGCCCGGACAGGGGGGTGCGAGAGACCCAGTACTTC
TRBJ1-5	few	TRBV20-1	.	CSARPRKKILSQPQHF	TGCAGTGCTAGACCCAGAAAGAAGATTTTGAGTCAGCCCCAGCATTTT
TRBJ2-7	.	TRBV20-1	TRBD1	CSARYVRTGVSYNEQYF	TGCAGTGCTAGATACGTCCGGACAGGGGTGTCCTACAATGAGCAGTACTTC
TRBJ2-5	.	TRBV7-7	.	CASSRLGGGGETQYF	TGTGCCAGCAGCCGTCTGGGGGGGGGCGGAGAGACCCAGTACTTC
TRBJ1-2	few	TRBV29-1	.	CSVEALGQDGYTF	TGCAGCGTTGAAGCGTTGGGTCAGGATGGCTACACCTTC
TRBJ2-2	.	TRBV20-1	TRBD2	CSARSGRLAGVHTGELFF	TGCAGTGCTAGATCGGGGCGGCTAGCGGGAGTCCACACCGGGGAGCTGTTTTTT
TRBJ2-5	.	TRBV7-2	TRBD2	CASSFGSGLAGRETQYF	TGTGCCAGCAGCTTCGGATCGGGACTAGCGGGGCGAGAGACCCAGTACTTC
TRBJ2-5	.	TRBV7-9	.	CASSLVTGRRETQYF	TGTGCCAGCAGCTTAGTTACGGGACGGAGGGAGACCCAGTACTTC
TRBJ2-3	few	TRBV29-1	TRBD2	CSVEPGRAPDTQYF	TGCAGCGTTGAGCCCGGGAGGGCCCCAGATACGCAGTATTTT
TRBJ2-5	few	TRBV18	.	CASSPPARGGETQYF	TGTGCCAGCTCACCACCGGCCAGGGGCGGGGAGACCCAGTACTTC
TRBJ2-7	.	TRBV28	.	CANSLSRWEQYF	TGTGCCAACAGTTTATCCCGTTGGGAGCAGTACTTC
TRBJ2-5	.	TRBV5-5	TRBD1	CASSRTLNQGAGETQYF	TGTGCCAGCAGCCGGACTCTAAACCAGGGGGCTGGGGAGACCCAGTACTTC
TRBJ2-7	.	TRBV5-5	.	CASSLRGQLSYEQYF	TGTGCCAGCAGCTTGCGGGGCCAGCTCTCCTACGAGCAGTACTTC
TRBJ2-7	many	TRBV6-6	.	CASSYQAGPYEQYF	TGTGCCAGCAGTTACCAGGCAGGGCCCTACGAGCAGTACTTC
TRBJ2-1	few	TRBV15	.	CATSTRRQPPGNEQFF	TGTGCCACCAGCACCCGACGCCAACCCCCCGGCAATGAGCAGTTCTTC
TRBJ2-4	.	TRBV29-1	TRBD2	CSVEVGLAAKQYF	TGCAGCGTTGAAGTAGGACTAGCGGCGAAGCAGTACTTC
TRBJ2-7	many	TRBV28	TRBD2	CASRLPSGATYEQYF	TGTGCCAGCAGACTCCCTAGCGGAGCCACCTACGAGCAGTACTTC
TRBJ1-6	few	TRBV20-1	.	CSARFEGNNSPLHF	TGCAGTGCTAGGTTCGAGGGGAACAATTCACCCCTCCACTTT
TRBJ1-1	.	TRBV4-3	.	CASSQDSVDTEAFF	TGCGCCAGCAGCCAAGATTCCGTCGACACTGAAGCTTTCTTT
TRBJ2-6	.	TRBV12-3/TRBV12-4	.	CASSSPAEGSGANVLTF	TGTGCCAGCAGTTCTCCGGCCGAAGGCTCTGGGGCCAACGTCCTGACTTTC
TRBJ2-5	few	TRBV7-2	.	CASSLGGNPTQYF	TGTGCCAGCAGCTTAGGCGGGAACCCGACCCAGTACTTC
TRBJ2-7	once	TRBV24-1	TRBD1	CATSDLPGQGAAYNEQYF	TGTGCCACCAGTGATTTGCCGGGACAGGGGGCTGCCTACAATGAGCAGTACTTC
TRBJ2-3	.	TRBV4-3	.	CASSLRPRPSTDTQYF	TGCGCCAGCAGCCTGCGTCCTAGACCTAGCACAGATACGCAGTATTTT
TRBJ2-5	.	TRBV15	.	CATSRGEGDQETQYF	TGTGCCACCAGCAGAGGGGAGGGGGACCAAGAGACCCAGTACTTC
TRBJ1-1	.	TRBV6-5	.	CASSRPGEATEAFF	TGTGCCAGCAGTCGACCCGGGGAGGCCACTGAAGCTTTCTTT
TRBJ2-7	.	TRBV5-1	.	CASSLEGRATYEQYF	TGCGCCAGCAGCTTGGAGGGCAGGGCCACCTACGAGCAGTACTTC
TRBJ1-4	.	TRBV12-3/TRBV12-4	.	CASSFRGLNEKLFF	TGTGCCAGCAGTTTCCGGGGTCTTAATGAAAAACTGTTTTTT
TRBJ2-7	few	TRBV20-1	.	CSARGQSEQYF	TGCAGTGCTCGGGGCCAGTCGGAGCAGTACTTC
TRBJ2-6	many	TRBV12-3/TRBV12-4	.	CASSLNSGANVLTF	TGTGCCAGCAGTTTAAACTCTGGGGCCAACGTCCTGACTTTC
TRBJ2-5	.	TRBV7-2	.	CASSLAAPRAEQYF	TGTGCCAGCAGCTTAGCTGCCCCGAGGGCAGAGCAGTACTTC
TRBJ2-1	.	TRBV7-2	TRBD2	CASTRRGGSQYNEQFF	TGTGCCAGCACCCGCCGGGGCGGGAGTCAATACAATGAGCAGTTCTTC
TRBJ2-3	few	TRBV2	.	CAGSLVAGATDTQYF	TGTGCCGGCTCCCTAGTGGCGGGGGCCACAGATACGCAGTATTTT
TRBJ2-7	few	TRBV20-1	.	CSASAAGLYEQYF	TGCAGTGCTAGTGCTGCGGGGCTCTACGAGCAGTACTTC
TRBJ1-1	.	TRBV9	.	CASRPTANTEAFF	TGTGCCAGCAGGCCGACCGCGAACACTGAAGCTTTCTTT
TRBJ2-7	.	TRBV5-1	TRBD1	CASSLGGTGAIEQYF	TGCGCCAGCAGCTTGGGGGGGACAGGGGCGATCGAGCAGTACTTC
TRBJ2-6	many	TRBV6-2/TRBV6-3	.	CASNRHRVSGANVLTF	TGTGCCAGCAATCGCCACAGGGTTTCTGGGGCCAACGTCCTGACTTTC
TRBJ2-7	few	TRBV7-8	TRBD2	CASSVGTTYEQYF	TGTGCCAGCAGCGTCGGGACTACCTACGAGCAGTACTTC
TRBJ2-1	.	TRBV20-1	.	CSARDRIPGLYNEQFF	TGCAGTGCTAGAGATCGGATCCCGGGCCTTTACAATGAGCAGTTCTTC
TRBJ1-5	.	TRBV28	TRBD1	CASSPGTGVWQPQHF	TGTGCCAGCAGCCCCGGGACAGGGGTTTGGCAGCCCCAGCATTTT
TRBJ2-1	.	TRBV12-3/TRBV12-4	.	CASDIQGSPYNEQFF	TGTGCCAGCGACATTCAGGGTAGCCCCTACAATGAGCAGTTCTTC
TRBJ2-5	few	TRBV5-1	.	CASSLARREVETQYF	TGCGCCAGCAGCTTGGCCAGGAGGGAGGTAGAGACCCAGTACTTC
TRBJ2-1	.	TRBV9	.	CASSVVLNNNEQFF	TGTGCCAGCAGCGTAGTACTGAATAACAATGAGCAGTTCTTC
TRBJ2-3	.	TRBV29-1	TRBD1	CSVEFGTESDTQYF	TGCAGCGTCGAATTCGGGACAGAGTCAGATACGCAGTATTTT
TRBJ1-2	few	TRBV12-3/TRBV12-4	.	CASSLNREWYGYTF	TGTGCCAGCAGTTTGAACAGGGAGTGGTATGGCTACACCTTC
TRBJ2-7	.	TRBV6-6	.	CASRRTGAGASYEQYF	TGTGCCAGCAGGAGAACCGGGGCAGGGGCTAGCTACGAGCAGTACTTC
TRBJ2-2	.	TRBV7-9	.	CASSLLEAGELFF	TGTGCCAGCAGCTTATTGGAGGCCGGGGAGCTGTTTTTT
TRBJ2-1	.	TRBV20-1	.	CSASGTQKGSSYNEQFF	TGCAGTGCTTCCGGGACTCAAAAGGGGAGCTCCTACAATGAGCAGTTCTTC
TRBJ2-1	.	TRBV5-6	TRBD2	CASSLERGGLSYNEQFF	TGTGCCAGCAGCTTGGAGCGGGGGGGCCTATCCTACAATGAGCAGTTCTTC
TRBJ2-4	few	TRBV10-3	.	CAISTTGTAKNIQYF	TGTGCCATCAGTACAACCGGGACAGCCAAAAACATTCAGTACTTC